The 10 T cell receptor beta chains in this list originate from one sample, sequenced in a study of blood T cells in healthy people across ages. A sample-barcoded 5' primer and a J-beta primer mix were used in a second PCR of roughly 7 to 11 cycles. A single record per CDR3 protein comes from TCRdb applying MiXCR to the 5' RACE reads. The table includes 350,000 to 450,000 distinct CDR3 sequences, 45% to 60% detected once. Sequencing input: blood. The receptor set was obtained from a man between 60 and 75 years old in good health.

Notes on this clonotype: Germline is not matched at one junction end, which may reflect a read error. The CDR3: CASSPQPGYEEAQLYF. The CDR3 DNA reads TGCGCTAGCAGCCCTCAACCTGGCTACGAGGAAGCCCAGCTGTACTTC. This rearrangement joins TRBV5-1 to TRBJ2-7; unclear D gene. CDR1 is SGHRS and CDR2 is YFSETQ in the germline V gene. The CDR3 contains 16 residues.

V gene TRBV7-6 combines with J gene TRBJ2-1, with D perhaps matching TRBD1 (6 bases). The ends were cut back, 0 bases at V and 8 bases at J, with 8 bases in the middle. CDR3 length: 13 residues. CDR1 is SGHVS, CDR2 FNYEAQ, per germline. CDR3 nucleotide sequence: TGTGCCAGCAGCTTAGCGGGGGCCCATGAGCAGTTCTTC. Protein product: CASSLAGAHEQFF.

This clonotype occurred a few times. The chain couples TRBV29-1 to TRBJ2-7; no clear D gene. Deletions cut 6 bases from V and 2 bases from J, with 8 bases between. This CDR3 is 11 amino acids long. Per germline, CDR1 SQVTM and CDR2 ANQGSEA. Here the CDR3 DNA reads TGCAGCGTAGCCGACGCCTACGAGCAGTACTTC. It translates to CSVADAYEQYF.

V usage is TRBV29-1 and J usage is TRBJ2-4, with D possibly matching TRBD2 (6 bases). The CDR3 spans 11 residues. V shed 3 bases and J shed 6 bases, with 6 bases lying between them. The germline CDR1 and CDR2 sequences are SQVTM and ANQGSEA. The CDR3 is CSVDGGNIQYF. DNA for the CDR3: TGCAGCGTTGACGGGGGAAACATTCAGTACTTC.

The rearrangement links TRBV7-2 to TRBJ1-2; the D gene is possibly TRBD1 (5 bases). Germline V gives CDR1 SGHTA, CDR2 FQGNSA. The CDR3 is made up of 14 amino acids. Between the trimmed V and J ends, which lost 1 base and 4 bases, there was a span of 10 bases. The CDR3 nucleotides read TGTGCCAGCAGCTTAGTGCAGGGCGGCTATGGCTACACCTTC. The encoded protein is CASSLVQGGYGYTF.

The chain joins TRBV6-8 to TRBJ2-4; unclear D gene. This CDR3 contains 21 residues. The germline gives CDR1 MNHGY, CDR2 SAAAGT. The V gene lost 0 bases and the J gene lost 0 bases, with 24 bases spanning the gap. CDR3 DNA: TGTGCCAGCAGTTACTCGATCCCTAACCCACACTGGTCCGAAGCCAAAAACATTCAGTACTTC. It encodes CASSYSIPNPHWSEAKNIQYF.

The rearrangement uses TRBV6-4 and TRBJ2-3, with 11 nucleotides matching TRBD2. Germline CDR1 reads MRHNA; CDR2 reads SNTAGT. The CDR3 loop spans 16 amino acids. V lost 6 bases to trimming and J lost 2 bases; unmatched junction nucleotides: 7. DNA of the CDR3: TGTGCCAGCAGCGACCTAGCGGGGGGACACACAGATACGCAGTATTTT. This codes for CASSDLAGGHTDTQYF.

The genes are TRBV5-1 and TRBJ2-3; 8 bases line up with TRBD1. This CDR3 comprises 16 residues. Unmatched junction bases numbered 6, after V lost 1 base and J lost 2 bases. Germline CDR1 and CDR2: SGHRS and YFSETQ. The DNA for the CDR3 is TGCGCCAGCAGCTTGTCTGGACAGGGATACACAGATACGCAGTATTTT. It encodes CASSLSGQGYTDTQYF.

The rearrangement uses TRBV7-2 and TRBJ1-1; D is ambiguous. V was trimmed by 6 bases and J by 5 bases, leaving 13 bases between them. CDR1 SGHTA and CDR2 FQGNSA come from the germline V gene. The CDR3 consists of 13 residues. The CDR3 nucleotides are TGTGCCAGCAGGTCGTCTGGGGAGACTGAAGCTTTCTTT. Residues: CASRSSGETEAFF.

This clonotype has a handful of counts. The genes are TRBV6-2 or TRBV6-3 and TRBJ2-4, with 9 bases aligning to TRBD1. The J call is uncertain, as TRBJ2-7 better fits the DNA end. The germline CDR1 and CDR2 sequences are MNHEY and SVGEGT. The CDR3 has 14 amino acids. CDR3 in amino acids: CASSKDRGFDEQYF. The CDR3 region has the DNA TGTGCCAGCAGTAAGGACAGGGGTTTCGACGAGCAGTACTTC.